A selection of T cell receptor beta chains follows, all from one sample in a study of blood T cells in healthy people across ages. Each CDR3 protein gets one entry after TCRdb re-called the 5' RACE reads with MiXCR. The data hold hundreds of thousands of distinct CDR3 sequences, with 25% to 30% observed a single time. The specimen sequenced was blood. Receptors were obtained from a woman older than 75 in good health. The CDR3 runs from the conserved cysteine through the conserved F or W. A D gene is named only where the DNA matches it firmly. A row's size may be missing; if present it is once, few, many or a size class.

length: 15; J: TRBJ2-3; V: TRBV7-2; D: NA; size: many; CDR3: CASSPRGTGTDTQYF; DNA: TGTGCCAGCAGCCCTAGGGGGACTGGCACAGATACGCAGTATTTT
length: 14; J: TRBJ2-5; V: TRBV5-1; D: TRBD1; size: many; CDR3: CASSKGAGQETQYF; DNA: TGCGCCAGCTCAAAGGGGGCGGGCCAAGAGACCCAGTACTTC
length: 15; J: TRBJ2-2; V: TRBV20-1; D: NA; size: NA; CDR3: CSARTRNQDTGALFF; DNA: TGCAGTGCTAGAACCAGGAACCAGGACACCGGGGCGCTGTTTTTT
length: 13; J: TRBJ1-1; V: TRBV20-1; D: NA; size: many; CDR3: CSASGGTGTEAFF; DNA: TGCAGTGCCAGCGGGGGCACGGGAACTGAAGCTTTCTTT
length: 15; J: TRBJ2-3; V: TRBV12-3/TRBV12-4; D: NA; size: NA; CDR3: CASTVGQPPTDTQYF; DNA: TGTGCCAGCACCGTCGGGCAGCCCCCCACAGATACGCAGTATTTT
length: 12; J: TRBJ2-3; V: TRBV20-1; D: TRBD2; size: few; CDR3: CSILAGTDTQYF; DNA: TGCAGTATACTAGCGGGAACAGATACGCAGTATTTT
length: 15; J: TRBJ2-1; V: TRBV2; D: TRBD2; size: NA; CDR3: CASSEDLAGGREQFF; DNA: TGTGCCAGCAGTGAAGACCTAGCGGGGGGCCGGGAGCAGTTCTTC
length: 15; J: TRBJ1-4; V: TRBV28; D: NA; size: few; CDR3: CASSRGGQNNEKLFF; DNA: TGTGCCAGCAGCCGTGGGGGGCAGAATAATGAAAAACTGTTTTTT
length: 16; J: TRBJ2-2; V: TRBV20-1; D: TRBD1; size: NA; CDR3: CSARAWTGGNTGELFF; DNA: TGCAGTGCTAGAGCTTGGACAGGGGGAAACACCGGGGAGCTGTTTTTT
length: 14; J: TRBJ1-4; V: TRBV12-3/TRBV12-4; D: NA; size: NA; CDR3: CASSFLGAEEKLFF; DNA: TGTGCCAGCAGTTTCCTGGGGGCTGAAGAAAAACTGTTTTTT
length: 15; J: TRBJ2-1; V: TRBV10-3; D: NA; size: NA; CDR3: CAISEGQPSYNEQFF; DNA: TGTGCCATCAGTGAAGGCCAACCCTCCTACAATGAGCAGTTCTTC
length: 16; J: TRBJ2-7; V: TRBV7-8; D: TRBD2; size: many; CDR3: CASSRSGRLAGGEQYF; DNA: TGTGCCAGCAGCCGGAGTGGGCGACTAGCGGGGGGCGAGCAGTACTTC
length: 15; J: TRBJ2-7; V: TRBV9; D: TRBD2; size: many; CDR3: CASSLGSGGPYEQYF; DNA: TGTGCCAGCAGCCTAGGGAGCGGGGGGCCCTACGAGCAGTACTTC
length: 14; J: TRBJ1-2; V: TRBV6-5; D: NA; size: many; CDR3: CASSYNGEAYGYTF; DNA: TGTGCCAGCAGTTACAATGGGGAGGCCTATGGCTACACCTTC
length: 15; J: TRBJ1-5; V: TRBV3-1; D: NA; size: NA; CDR3: CASSHTRGGGQPQHF; DNA: TGTGCCAGCAGCCACACACGAGGGGGAGGTCAGCCCCAGCATTTT
length: 13; J: TRBJ2-7; V: TRBV6-6; D: NA; size: many; CDR3: CASMGRYSYEQYF; DNA: TGTGCCAGCATGGGCAGATACTCCTACGAGCAGTACTTC
length: 14; J: TRBJ2-1; V: TRBV29-1; D: NA; size: many; CDR3: CSVEKQGWYNEQFF; DNA: TGCAGCGTTGAAAAACAAGGTTGGTACAATGAGCAGTTCTTC